These 32 T cell receptor beta chains were sequenced from one sample in a study of blood T cell repertoires in COVID-19. Sequencing was performed with immunoSEQ multiplex PCR; in TCRdb, only in-frame clones are kept and a portion is missing. The repertoire holds 80,000 to 95,000 clones, with about 85% as singletons. The sequenced sample was peripheral blood. The receptors shown here come from an older man with active or convalescent COVID-19.

This clone was seen only a few times. V gene TRBV7-8 combines with J gene TRBJ1-3; tentatively, D is TRBD1 (5 bases). The CDR3 runs to 17 residues. Germline assignment: CDR1 SGHVS and CDR2 FQNEAQ. Trimming removed 3 bases at V and 4 bases at J, with 19 bases between. Here the CDR3 DNA reads TGTGCCAGCAGCTTGCGGTGGGCAGGGTCCGGCGGAAACACCATATATTTT. This translates into CASSLRWAGSGGNTIYF.

This clone was counted a single time. The chain links TRBV28 to TRBJ1-2; 9 bases are shared with TRBD1. This CDR3 is 15 amino acids long. With V trimmed by 7 bases and J by 3 bases, 9 bases remained unmatched. CDR1 is MDHEN and CDR2 is SYDVKM in the germline V gene. The CDR3, as DNA: TGTGCCAGCACACGGGGGGGACAGGGAGACTATGGCTACACCTTC. Encoded protein: CASTRGGQGDYGYTF.

The CDR3 sequence: CASSREGQGNSPLHF. As DNA, the CDR3 is TGTGCCAGCAGCCGGGAGGGCCAAGGTAATTCACCCCTCCACTTT. The chain has TRBV3-1 (or the pseudogene TRBV3-2) and TRBJ1-6; D not certain. V was clipped by 4 bases and J by 6 bases, with 13 bases between them. The CDR3 has 15 residues. The germline V gene encodes CDR1 LGHDT and CDR2 YNNKEL (reference sequence).

The chain employs TRBV10-3 and TRBJ1-2; D not resolved. This CDR3 has 13 residues. Trimming took 9 bases from V and 2 from J, leaving 13 bases between them. CDR1 and CDR2 (germline): ENHRY, SYGVKD. CDR3 sequence reads: CAIEVRRNYGYTF. The CDR3 nucleotides are TGTGCCATAGAGGTCCGACGGAACTATGGCTACACCTTC.

The chain joins TRBV4-2 to TRBJ2-7, with D perhaps TRBD2 (5 bases). Trimming removed 1 base from V and 5 bases from J, with 12 bases in between. This CDR3 is 14 amino acids long. Germline CDR1 and CDR2: LGHNA and YNFKEQ. CDR3 protein: CASSQGGPGNEQYF. The CDR3 DNA is TGTGCCAGCAGCCAAGGAGGGCCGGGGAACGAGCAGTACTTC.

The rearrangement uses TRBV4-2 and TRBJ1-4; 9 nucleotides match TRBD1. The CDR3 loop spans 17 amino acids. The junction had 14 bases not matched to a gene; V was cut back by 4 bases and J by 8 bases. Germline CDR1 is LGHNA and CDR2 is YNFKEQ. CDR3 protein: CASSLYPGQGTREKLFF. In DNA form, the CDR3 reads TGTGCCAGCAGCCTTTATCCGGGACAGGGTACGAGGGAAAAACTGTTTTTT.

The chain carries TRBV7-2 and TRBJ2-2, with a tentative D call TRBD2 (7 bases). This CDR3 region has 15 residues. V was shortened by 3 bases and J by 4 bases, with 12 bases between the two germline ends. Germline CDR1 reads SGHTA; CDR2 reads FQGNSA. The CDR3 is CASSFRGGRTGELFF. The CDR3 DNA reads as TGTGCCAGCAGCTTTAGGGGGGGGCGCACCGGGGAGCTGTTTTTT.

The rearrangement joins TRBV5-1 to TRBJ2-3, with D possibly being TRBD2 (7 bases). This CDR3 contains 15 residues. Germline V gene lookup returns CDR1 SGHRS and CDR2 YFSETQ. Between the trimmed V and J ends, which lost 5 bases and 3 bases, there was a span of 16 bases. CDR3 loop: CASRREGGPTDTQYF. CDR3 in DNA: TGCGCCAGCAGAAGGGAGGGGGGGCCGACAGATACGCAGTATTTT.

The rearrangement uses TRBV15 and TRBJ1-3; D possibly corresponds to TRBD1 (6 bases). This CDR3 has 15 amino acids. From germline, CDR1 is LNHNV and CDR2 YYDKDF (reference sequence). V lost 8 bases to trimming and J lost 0 bases, with 14 bases between them. The CDR3: CATAQGVVSGNTIYF. The CDR3 DNA reads as TGTGCCACCGCACAGGGAGTAGTCTCTGGAAACACCATATATTTT.

The CDR3 protein is CASSYWTGTGVGANVLTF. The CDR3 bases are TGTGCCAGCAGTTACTGGACCGGGACAGGGGTTGGGGCCAACGTCCTGACTTTC. The chain uses TRBV6-2 or TRBV6-3 and TRBJ2-6; TRBD1 aligns across 10 bases. The CDR3 is made up of 18 amino acids. The V gene's germline CDR1 is MNHEY and CDR2 SVGEGT. V lost 1 base to trimming and J lost 3 bases; unmatched junction nucleotides: 6.

This clone has only a few counts. The chain employs TRBV28 and TRBJ2-1; D may be TRBD1 (6 bases). Germline CDR1 MDHEN, CDR2 SYDVKM. The CDR3 has 14 residues. Trimming left V 7 bases short and J 0 bases short, with 10 bases between. DNA of the CDR3: TGTGCCAGCACCGTGGACAGCTCCTACAATGAGCAGTTCTTC. This codes for CASTVDSSYNEQFF.

The sample holds one count of this clone. The chain has TRBV27 and TRBJ2-1, with D possibly matching TRBD2 (5 bases). The V end was cut by 5 bases, the J end by 0 bases, with 17 bases between. CDR3 size: 17 residues. CDR1 MNHEY and CDR2 SMNVEV come from the germline V gene (reference sequence). CDR3 in amino acids: CASSASKRHPSYNEQFF. CDR3 in DNA: TGTGCCAGCAGTGCCTCTAAGCGGCATCCCTCCTACAATGAGCAGTTCTTC.

The rearrangement joins TRBV6-6 to TRBJ2-4; 11 nucleotides agree with TRBD1. CDR3 length: 15 residues. The V segment lost 7 bases and the J segment 8 bases; nucleotides outside the gene matches: 10. Germline CDR1 is MNHNY and CDR2 is SVGAGI (reference sequence). CDR3: CASTWTGGAEDIQYF. CDR3 nucleotides: TGTGCCAGCACCTGGACAGGGGGCGCGGAGGACATTCAGTACTTC.

The chain uses TRBV7-8 and TRBJ2-1; TRBD2 aligns across 11 bases. This CDR3 has 18 residues. Germline V lookup: CDR1 SGHVS, CDR2 FQNEAQ. V lost 4 bases, J lost 1 base, and 9 bases stayed unmatched. CDR3 coding DNA: TGTGCCAGCAGCTCTCAGGCCGGGACTAGCGGTTCCTACAATGAGCAGTTCTTC. Protein product: CASSSQAGTSGSYNEQFF.

The V and J genes are TRBV12-3 or TRBV12-4 and TRBJ1-1, with a possible D match to TRBD1 (6 bases). Deletions cut 3 bases from V and 7 bases from J, with 9 bases between. The CDR3 loop spans 12 amino acids. CDR3 coding DNA: TGTGCCAGCAGTTTCTCGGACAGTGAAGCTTTCTTT. Translated: CASSFSDSEAFF.

The gene calls are TRBV9 and TRBJ2-5; TRBD1 is a possible D gene (5 bases). The length of the CDR3 is 14 residues. Looked up from germline, CDR1 is SGDLS and CDR2 is YYNGEE. With 0 bases removed from V and 2 bases from J, the gap between germline ends came to 8 bases. In nucleotides, the CDR3 is TGTGCCAGCAGCGTAGCAGGGCAGCAAGAGACCCAGTACTTC. It yields the protein CASSVAGQQETQYF.

This clone is a singleton in its sample. The chain couples TRBV11-3 to TRBJ2-7, with a weak D call TRBD2 (5 bases). The V gene lost 5 bases and the J gene lost 5 bases, with 13 bases spanning the gap. Germline V gives CDR1 SGHNT, CDR2 YENEEA. The CDR3 covers 13 residues. CDR3 protein: CASSPSRGHEQYF. CDR3 in DNA: TGTGCCAGCAGCCCGAGTCGCGGGCACGAGCAGTACTTC.

CDR3 DNA sequence: TGTGCCAGCAGTTTGTCGGGACTGCCTAATTCACCCCTCCACTTT. Residues: CASSLSGLPNSPLHF. The rearrangement uses TRBV6-5 and TRBJ1-6, with D maybe TRBD1 (5 bases). This CDR3 comprises 15 residues. Germline V gene lookup returns CDR1 MNHEY and CDR2 SVGAGI. V was shortened by 4 bases and J by 6 bases, with 13 bases between the two germline ends.

This clone has just one count. This chain uses TRBV24-1 with TRBJ1-1, with TRBD1 identical over 7 bases. The V and J ends lost 4 bases and 7 bases, in that order; junction bases with no gene match: 8. The CDR3 has 14 residues. Germline loops: CDR1 KGHDR, CDR2 SFDVKD. CDR3 nucleotide sequence: TGTGCCACCAGTGAACAGGGGTATTTTAGTGAAGCTTTCTTT. Translation: CATSEQGYFSEAFF.

The CDR3 loop reads CASSPPPTRQETQYF. In DNA form, the CDR3 reads TGTGCCAGCAGTCCACCCCCGACAAGACAAGAGACCCAGTACTTC. The genes are TRBV6-2 or TRBV6-3 and TRBJ2-5; no clear D. The CDR3 totals 15 residues. V lost 5 bases and J 2 bases, leaving 15 bases between the germline ends. Germline V lookup: CDR1 MNHEY, CDR2 SVGEGT.

The chain carries TRBV19 and TRBJ2-3; D remains unclear. The V gene's germline CDR1 is LNHDA and CDR2 SQIVND (reference sequence). CDR3 length equals 14 residues. V dropped 3 bases and J dropped 2 bases, with 9 bases sitting between them. CDR3 sequence: CASSILAVTDTQYF. The DNA for the CDR3 is TGTGCCAGTAGTATCTTGGCGGTCACAGATACGCAGTATTTT.

The CDR3 sequence is CASSYSEKSGGTWPTYEQYF. The CDR3 DNA reads as TGTGCCAGCAGTTACTCAGAGAAAAGCGGGGGAACTTGGCCCACCTACGAGCAGTACTTC. The rearrangement links TRBV6-2 or TRBV6-3 to TRBJ2-7, with 8 bases aligning to TRBD2. V was pared by 0 bases and J by 2 bases, with 18 bases of the junction left unmatched. The CDR3 extends over 20 amino acids. The germline V gene encodes CDR1 MNHEY and CDR2 SVGEGT.

The V call is TRBV13, the J call TRBJ1-2, with 9 nucleotides matching TRBD1. J lost 3 bases, V lost 2 bases, and 7 bases had no gene match. CDR3 size: 16 residues. Looked up from germline, CDR1 is PRHDT and CDR2 is FYEKMQ (reference sequence). The CDR3 loop is CASSLTGTGSDYGYTF. The CDR3 nucleotides read TGTGCCAGCAGCTTAACCGGGACAGGGAGTGACTATGGCTACACCTTC.

This clone has just one count. CDR3 DNA sequence: TGTGCCAGCAGCTTACCAGGGGGCGTCTATGGCTACACCTTC. Its protein product is CASSLPGGVYGYTF. The chain employs TRBV11-2 and TRBJ1-2, with 8 bases identical to TRBD1. Germline V CDR1 and CDR2: SGHAT, FQNNGV. Trimming at V came to 2 bases and at J to 4 bases, leaving 3 bases not matched to a gene. This CDR3 comprises 14 residues.

This chain connects TRBV4-2 to TRBJ1-2; 9 nucleotides line up with TRBD1. The CDR3 totals 15 residues. With 4 bases clipped from V and 6 bases from J, the junction kept 9 bases outside the gene matches. The germline gives CDR1 LGHNA, CDR2 YNFKEQ. CDR3: CASSRMDRGGDGYTF. Written as DNA, the CDR3 is TGTGCCAGCAGCCGAATGGACAGGGGCGGCGATGGCTACACCTTC.

The rearrangement links TRBV4-1 to TRBJ1-2; 9 nucleotides align to TRBD1. This CDR3 has 17 amino acids. The ends lost 3 bases at V and 3 bases at J; junction bases unmatched: 11. CDR1 is MGHRA, CDR2 YSYEKL, per germline. The CDR3 protein is CASSQGQGRKADYGYTF. DNA for the CDR3: TGCGCCAGCAGCCAGGGACAGGGAAGGAAGGCGGACTATGGCTACACCTTC.

This clone was recorded only once. Within the sample, other DNA sequences also encode this same CDR3. The chain is built from TRBV5-1 and TRBJ2-7, with D maybe TRBD1 (6 bases). The CDR3 totals 12 residues. V lost 1 base and J 6 bases, leaving 8 bases between the germline ends. Looked up from germline, CDR1 is SGHRS and CDR2 is YFSETQ. DNA for the CDR3: TGCGCCAGCAGCTTGACAGGGTCCGAGCAGTACTTC. Its translation is CASSLTGSEQYF.

The J gene is TRBJ2-2, the V gene TRBV3-1 (or the pseudogene TRBV3-2); D not certain. Germline V CDR1 and CDR2: LGHDT, YNNKEL (reference sequence). This CDR3 is built from 16 residues. V lost 1 base to trimming and J lost 1 base, with 10 bases between them. CDR3 sequence: CASSQGKPMNTGELFF. In DNA, the CDR3 is TGTGCCAGCAGCCAAGGCAAGCCCATGAACACCGGGGAGCTGTTTTTT.

The chain couples TRBV27 to TRBJ1-1, with D unclear. The CDR3 spans 14 residues. V lost 8 bases, J lost 8 bases, and 21 bases lay in between. Germline values: CDR1 MNHEY, CDR2 SMNVEV (reference sequence). CDR3 DNA sequence: TGTGCCAGCCGCGCTAGTGGGAGACTAGCCGAAGCTTTCTTT. Translation: CASRASGRLAEAFF.

This clone came up a few times. The chain carries TRBV6-5 and TRBJ2-7; a possible D gene is TRBD1 (6 bases). V was shortened by 0 bases and J by 6 bases, with 15 bases between the two germline ends. The CDR3 sequence is 15 residues long. Germline V lookup: CDR1 MNHEY, CDR2 SVGAGI. The CDR3, as DNA: TGTGCCAGCAGTTACTCAGCCGGGACACCCGGCGAGCAGTACTTC. It translates to CASSYSAGTPGEQYF.

The chain couples TRBV9 to TRBJ2-2; TRBD1 aligns across 7 bases. Per the germline V gene, CDR1 is SGDLS and CDR2 is YYNGEE. Losses at the gene ends were 3 bases for V and 4 bases for J; bases not matched to a gene: 6. The CDR3 is 15 residues long. CDR3 nucleotide sequence: TGTGCCAGCAGCGGAGGGGGCTCTGGCACCGGGGAGCTGTTTTTT. Its translation: CASSGGGSGTGELFF. Looking up the rest from reference TRBV9 and TRBJ2-2 gives the full variable domain: DSGVTQTPKHLITATGQRVTLRCSPRSGDLSVYWYQQSLDQGLQFLIQYYNGEERAKGNILERFSAQQFPDLHSELNLSSLELGDSALYFCASSGGGSGTGELFFGEGSRLTVL.

The chain recombines TRBV19 with TRBJ1-2; D not resolved. The CDR3 runs 13 residues. Germline loops: CDR1 LNHDA, CDR2 SQIVND (reference sequence). V gave up 6 bases and J gave up 4 bases, with 12 bases separating them. The CDR3 DNA sequence: TGTGCCAGTAGCTTCAGGCACGCCTATGGCTACACCTTC. It encodes CASSFRHAYGYTF.